What follows describes a single T cell receptor beta chain. The antigen remains unidentified. These data belong to a study of cytomegalovirus exposure and HLA in healthy donors. On the study more broadly: From donors who were HLA-typed, an early data release held 80 million to 95 million unique TCRs. General observations from the study: It was shown in a later analysis that HLA-associated TCR beta chains were more clonally expanded than other, equally common chains. Most TCR beta V segments were productive about 90% or about 30% of the time in an earlier analysis. Cytomegalovirus status was reportedly diagnosed by the classifier with high sensitivity and specificity.

Use of 60 Vbeta and 13 Jbeta primers characterized the PCR. Sequencing used immunoSEQ multiplex PCR; TCRdb keeps in-frame clones, though not all of them. The sample yields about 62,000 clones, around 80% seen once. V lost 0 bases to trimming and J lost 3 bases; unmatched junction nucleotides: 11. The V gene's germline CDR1 is LNHNV and CDR2 YYDKDF (reference sequence). This CDR3 is 18 amino acids long. This TCR was sampled from a man aged 40-50 years in good health and CMV-seronegative. The gene calls are TRBV15 and TRBJ2-3; 8 nucleotides line up with TRBD2. Material for sequencing was PBMCs. In DNA, the CDR3 is TGTGCCACCAGCAGAGATTACGGGGGGGCCATCACAACAGATACGCAGTATTTT. It encodes CATSRDYGGAITTDTQYF.